This T cell receptor beta chain was sequenced during a study of cytomegalovirus exposure and HLA in healthy donors (dated by TCRdb to the late 2010s). Context from the whole study: According to an earlier analysis of a few hundred of the donors, some 170 million T cells yielded over 100 million unique TCR beta sequences and around 280 Gb of sequence data. Every repertoire in the discovery cohort had been generated on one and the same sequencing platform. Rather than drawing on any new phenotypic data, the later analysis identified candidate immune exposures from TCR beta sequences and the way those sequences occurred across donors. The study was designed to test whether signatures of past pathogen exposure could be identified by cataloging public T cell receptors. Among the roughly 430 genotyped donors, about 83% belonged to the genetic ancestry cluster associated with self-reported Caucasian donors. The number of donors typed differed by locus, with 629-630 for A, B, C, DRB1 and DQB1, roughly 520 for DQA1, 600 to 610 for DPA1, and approximately 470 for DPB1. High-throughput TCR immunosequencing, statistical association of individual TCRs with disease status, and machine learning were combined to predict cytomegalovirus infection status. A later analysis re-examined previously published TCR beta repertoires from roughly 720 donors and added high-resolution HLA genotyping to investigate patterns of TCR occurrence. A separate validation cohort of about 110 different subjects was used in addition to the roughly 670-subject first cohort. Using immunosequencing, the study profiled T cell repertoires from fewer than 850 subjects and related those repertoires to cytomegalovirus serostatus. Both class I and class II loci were covered by HLA typing, at four-digit resolution. An earlier analysis of around 540 of the donors applied high-throughput TCR beta sequencing to assess whether each TCR beta V gene segment acted as functional or pseudogenic. Among 300 to 500 genotyped donors of the cohort, an average of around 250,000 unique TCR beta nucleotide sequences was sequenced per donor, of which about 18% were non-productive. Roughly 5 DR-DQ haplotypes were treated as single units for association and clustering because of strong linkage in the cohort. An early release covering 550 to 700 HLA-typed donors comprised 300 to 350 gigabases of sequencing data and around 85 million unique TCR sequences. A later genetic analysis used genome-wide SNP genotypes for about 65% of the 666 donors, treating that subset as a discovery cohort. Donor age, sex, ethnicity and CMV serostatus were collected together with the repertoire data.

The cohort comprised 550 to 700 healthy bone marrow donors. At the time of sampling, every cohort member was nominally healthy, though immune exposures that went unrecorded were likely present. The donor tested CMV seronegative and was one of the 352 seronegative cohort members. A peripheral blood sample was provided by each donor, and peripheral blood mononuclear cells were used for TCR beta sequencing. Genomic DNA was extracted from the blood cell samples with the Qiagen DNeasy Blood Extraction Kit. Overall results and qualifications from the work: Some IMGT-functional V segments, including TRBV6-2 and TRBV6-3, could not be distinguished by the 87-base-pair reads and were therefore excluded. Three of the identified cytomegalovirus-associated TCR beta chains were confirmed in vitro to be specific for cytomegalovirus antigens. An earlier analysis of around 600 of the donors showed that most TCR beta V segments appeared in productive rearrangements either about 87% or about 30% of the time, which broadly matched IMGT annotations. In a later analysis, HLA-associated TCR beta chains showed more clonal expansion and lower generation probabilities than non-associated chains that were equally common. An association between a missense DCLRE1C variant and V-gene and J-gene trimming of TCR beta chains was found in a later genetic analysis and replicated in an independent cohort. The authors suggested that the approach could potentially be extended to other disease states and immunological phenotypes. In a later analysis, the rate of TCR association differed among HLA loci, with DRB1 alleles having the most associated TCRs and HLA-C alleles having the fewest. Several of the top co-occurrence clusters appeared to be linked to parvovirus B19, influenza, CMV and Epstein-Barr virus, according to a later analysis. Across donors, most TCR sequences were observed very rarely, whereas some public TCRs were present in many individuals. In the study, some 160 TCR beta chains were listed as associated with cytomegalovirus. CMV serostatus was the only immune exposure information available for the cohort. In a later genetic analysis, fewer N-insertions in productive TCRs were reported among donors in an Asian-associated ancestry cluster than the roughly 700-donor mean. In a later analysis, around 17,000 TCR beta sequences were associated with specific HLA alleles at a false discovery rate of 0.05. A further reported finding was that TCR beta sequences accurately predicted the HLA-A and HLA-B alleles for most subjects in the first cohort. The classifier was reported to diagnose cytomegalovirus status with high specificity and sensitivity in both the original and validation cohorts. A cluster of highly shared sequence variants was judged likely to represent a technical artifact of the sequencing pipeline. Because counts were too low, seventeen rarely observed V segments, including chromosome 9 orphons, were excluded from the earlier analysis of several hundred of the donors. A later analysis found that most CMV-associated TCR beta chains appeared HLA-restricted, with HLA associations seemingly driven largely by CMV exposure. Roughly uniform sequencing depth across donors was assumed in presence/absence analyses, although this assumption may not hold. This cohort had only TCR beta chains sequenced, and the lack of alpha or paired-chain data limited which features could be detected. Linkage disequilibrium might explain the correlated functional status among segregating V segments, but an unknown experimental factor could not be excluded. When HLA alleles, especially DR and DQ, strongly co-occurred, TCR associations were difficult to assign to individual alleles. HLA typing was unavailable for some donors at each locus, so association tests used only the typed subset.

Remarks on this clone: Its target antigen remains unknown. Base qualities are not recorded, but no much larger clone differs from it by a single base.

Cut back by 4 bases and 6 bases, the V and J ends lie 18 bases apart. Reading the germline V gene gives CDR1 ENHRY and CDR2 SYGVKD. From cysteine to phenylalanine, the CDR3 is 15 amino acids long. The DNA shown is the 45-base CDR3, in frame from base 1. Library preparation employed the immunoSEQ multiplex PCR assay. For the multiplex PCR, a mixture combining 60 forward primers for TCR Vbeta segments and 13 reverse primers for TCR Jbeta segments was used. The CDR3 region of rearranged TCR beta genes was amplified from genomic DNA by a multiplex PCR assay. The Illumina HiSeq System was used to sequence the amplified TCR beta libraries as 87-base-pair reads. The authors processed their data as follows. In a later analysis, tens of millions of unique TCR beta chains were counted across the approximately 620 repertoires, and roughly 11 million of these chains were shared by at least two donors. To remove PCR and sequencing errors, raw reads were error-corrected and collapsed into unique sequences using a nearest-neighbor algorithm that merged closely related sequences. To assign V, D and J gene segments, CDR3 sequences were aligned to IMGT reference sequences. For a sequence to be retained, a match of at least six nucleotides to both a V gene segment and a J gene segment was required. A rearrangement counted as productive if the CDR3 had no stop codons and remained in frame with V and J, and every other rearrangement counted as non-productive. Following IMGT convention, CDR3 was defined as the stretch from the second conserved V-encoded cysteine up to the conserved J-encoded phenylalanine. The earlier analysis of a few hundred of the donors excluded any sequence lacking an unambiguous match to a single V gene segment. An earlier analysis of under 750 of the donors called V segments functional above 56.7% productive rearrangements and segregating when the between-donor standard deviation exceeded 5%. A statistical classification framework was built for diagnosing cytomegalovirus status from the catalog of TCR beta chain sequences. A later analysis assigned V and J genes by comparing TCR nucleotide sequences with IMGT/GENE-DB human TR gene sequences. The TCRdist pipeline was used in a later analysis to assign CDR3 sequences and most-parsimonious VDJ recombination scenarios. In a later analysis, each TCR beta chain was defined by its CDR3 amino acid sequence together with its V-gene family, and reads without a unique V-gene family were excluded. In a later analysis, fewer than 600 highly shared, low-generation-probability nucleotide sequences were removed to address suspected cross-contamination and a sequencing artifact. For each public chain, a later analysis derived a clonal expansion index from normalized ranks of inferred template counts within each repertoire. A later analysis computed generation probabilities with a VDJ recombination model fitted to out-of-frame rearrangements, and checked the results against IGoR. In a later analysis, hypergeometric tests were used to score TCR-TCR, TCR-HLA and TCR-CMV co-occurrence, with a repertoire-size bias correction applied to TCR pairs. A later analysis estimated false discovery rates by permuting HLA or CMV assignments 20 times. In a later analysis, co-occurring TCRs were grouped using DBSCAN, with TCRdist sequence similarity added in when clustering inside HLA-allele-positive subsets. Repertoires with fewer than 30,000 or more than 120,000 public chains were left out of co-occurrence clustering, as were a handful of repertoires with anomalous nucleotide sharing. TCRdb mirrors the immuneACCESS table, restricted to in-frame sequences. Some clones are absent from its copies; in checked studies, under half trace to an unresolved V gene, and the reason for the others is unknown. From that table come the V and J calls and clone size; the DNA was used to work out D and trimming. The sample includes 130,000 or so clones, with roughly 75% observed a single time. Jointly, the top ten make up 5% to 6.5% of the sample.

Material: PBMCs. The origin of this receptor is a man aged 25-40 years in good health and CMV-seronegative. The sequence joins TRBV10-3 to TRBJ1-2; matching of 5 bases hints at TRBD1 as the D gene. The CDR3 sequence is CAISAEGLLGNGYTF. At the DNA level, the sequence is TGTGCCATCAGTGCCGAGGGACTGCTTGGGAATGGCTACACCTTC.